One T cell receptor (beta chain) is described in this entry. Antigen unknown. The sample belongs to a study of CD8+CD57+ T cells in acquired aplastic anemia. Study-wide results and caveats: There were over 25 CD8+ CDR3 sequences that occurred in both patients and controls.

Genomic DNA acted as the template from which TCR beta VDJ combination and CDR3 sequence profiling were carried out. TCRdb redid the calling of the reads with MiXCR, one entry per CDR3 protein. The sample holds about 180,000 distinct CDR3 sequences, around half seen once. The CDR3 has 19 amino acids. Germline CDR1 and CDR2: MGHRA and YSYEKL. V lost 2 bases, J lost 2 bases, and 6 bases stayed unmatched. The sample was sorted CD4+, CD8+, or CD8+CD57+ T cells (not recorded which) from PBMCs. The J gene is TRBJ2-1, the V gene TRBV4-1, with 16 bases matching TRBD2. The receptor was isolated from a human donor in good health. CDR3 loop: CASSQTGTSGRAPYNEQFF. The CDR3 DNA reads TGCGCCAGCAGCCAAACCGGGACTAGCGGGAGGGCCCCCTACAATGAGCAGTTCTTC.